This entry lists 30 T cell receptor beta chains sequenced from one sample in a study of T cells in Graves' hyperthyroidism and ophthalmopathy. RNA transcripts yielded amplified TCR beta CDR3 regions. Initially, a first-round RT-PCR of the TCR CDR3 employed the HTBI primer set. MiXCR, run by TCRdb on the multiplex PCR reads, gives a single entry per CDR3 protein. The sample has 35,000 to 45,000 distinct CDR3 sequences; around 48% are singletons. Sequenced: blood. Receptors were obtained from a woman aged 50 to 60 with Graves' hyperthyroidism that later progressed to Graves' ophthalmopathy.

V usage is TRBV20-1 and J usage is TRBJ2-3; D unclear. The CDR3 is 11 amino acids. V gave up 7 bases and J gave up 1 base, with 6 bases separating them. The V gene's germline CDR1 is DFQATT and CDR2 SNEGSKA (reference sequence). Here the CDR3 reads CSELRTDTQYF. CDR3 nucleotides: TGCAGTGAACTTCGCACAGATACGCAGTATTTT.

There are many counts of this clonotype. J is TRBJ2-5 and V is TRBV9, with 10 nucleotides matching TRBD2. The J segment lost 3 bases and the V segment lost 4 bases, leaving 3 bases of the junction unmatched. The CDR3 has 14 residues. Germline loops: CDR1 SGDLS, CDR2 YYNGEE. The CDR3: CASSPLAGEETQYF. The CDR3 nucleotides are TGTGCCAGCAGCCCCCTAGCGGGAGAAGAGACCCAGTACTTC.

In its sample, this clonotype was seen many times. The V gene is TRBV24-1, the J gene TRBJ2-6; a weak D match, TRBD1 (5 bases). V was cut by 5 bases and J by 0 bases, with 10 bases left in between. CDR1 and CDR2 (germline): KGHDR, SFDVKD. This CDR3 has 16 amino acids. The CDR3 bases are TGTGCCACCAGTGTTACAGGTAACTCTGGGGCCAACGTCCTGACTTTC. It encodes CATSVTGNSGANVLTF.

The rearrangement uses TRBV11-3 and TRBJ1-5; perhaps TRBD1 as D (5 bases). Germline V gene sequence: CDR1 SGHNT, CDR2 YENEEA. V lost 5 bases, J lost 6 bases, and 17 bases lay in between. This CDR3 region has 15 residues. The CDR3, as DNA: TGTGCCAGCAGCCGTCCCGGGCAGGGAGGTCAGCCCCAGCATTTT. Translation: CASSRPGQGGQPQHF. Based on the CDR3 plus reference TRBV11-3 and TRBJ1-5, the full variable domain is EAGVVQSPRYKIIEKKQPVAFWCNPISGHNTLYWYLQNLGQGPELLIRYENEEAVDDSQLPKDRFSAERLKGVDSTLKIQPAELGDSAVYLCASSRPGQGGQPQHFGDGTRLSIL.

This clonotype was detected only a few times. No conserved phenylalanine or tryptophan is present at the end of the CDR3, so a read error is the likely explanation. V is TRBV3-1 and J is TRBJ2-7; D perhaps matches TRBD2 (5 bases). The CDR3 sequence is 15 residues long. V was shortened by 2 bases and J by 3 bases, with 14 bases between the two germline ends. The germline V gene encodes CDR1 LGHDT and CDR2 YNNKEL (reference sequence). The CDR3: CASSQQPAGVYEQYL. CDR3 DNA: TGTGCCAGCAGCCAACAACCGGCCGGGGTCTACGAGCAGTACCTC.

This clonotype came up once. The CDR3 sequence is CSASLKGVEQFF. The CDR3 DNA sequence: TGCAGTGCTAGCCTCAAGGGGGTTGAGCAGTTCTTC. V is TRBV20-1 and J is TRBJ2-1, with D perhaps TRBD1 (6 bases). The length of the CDR3 is 12 residues. V gave up 3 bases and J gave up 9 bases, with 12 bases separating them. Germline CDR1 and CDR2: DFQATT and SNEGSKA (reference sequence).

The chain links TRBV9 to TRBJ2-2; TRBD1 aligns across 11 bases. CDR3 size: 15 residues. V was clipped by 5 bases and J by 5 bases; unmatched bases: 5. Germline CDR1 reads SGDLS; CDR2 reads YYNGEE. CDR3 amino acids: CASRAGTGGTGELFF. The CDR3, as DNA: TGTGCCAGCAGAGCCGGGACAGGGGGAACCGGGGAGCTGTTTTTT.

With respect to this clonotype: Because it lacks the conserved phenylalanine or tryptophan at the end, this CDR3 is likely a read error. The rearrangement joins TRBV11-2 to TRBJ1-2; D unclear. Trimming removed 3 bases from V and 7 bases from J, with 21 bases in between. The CDR3 is 16 residues long. Germline V CDR1 and CDR2: SGHAT, FQNNGV. DNA for the CDR3: TGTGCCAGCAGCTTGGATCGCCTTCGGGTCCCCGGTGGCTACACCTCC. It is translated as CASSLDRLRVPGGYTS.

The table lists this clonotype with many counts. The chain carries TRBV7-3 and TRBJ1-1, with D possibly matching TRBD1 (5 bases). The germline V gene has CDR1 SGHTA and CDR2 FQGTGA. The V end was cut by 2 bases, the J end by 5 bases, with 12 bases between. The CDR3 sequence is 14 residues long. The CDR3 region has the DNA TGTGCCAGCAGCTTAGAGGGGCGGCGGACTGAAGCTTTCTTT. It is translated as CASSLEGRRTEAFF.

The rearrangement joins TRBV20-1 to TRBJ1-2, with D tentatively TRBD1 (5 bases). The CDR3 consists of 13 residues. Germline CDR1 reads DFQATT; CDR2 reads SNEGSKA (reference sequence). V lost 1 base, J lost 4 bases, and 10 bases lay in between. Here the CDR3 DNA reads TGCAGTGCTAGAGCGGGGGGGTTCTATGGCTACACCTTC. Translating it yields CSARAGGFYGYTF.

In this sample, this clonotype turned up a few times. V and J are TRBV5-1 and TRBJ2-1, with no clear D. V was cut by 0 bases and J by 10 bases, with 8 bases left in between. The CDR3 is 12 residues long. The germline gives CDR1 SGHRS, CDR2 YFSETQ. CDR3 protein: CASSLARTEQFF. Written as DNA, the CDR3 is TGCGCCAGCAGCTTGGCGCGCACGGAGCAGTTCTTC. Full variable domain (rest looked up from reference TRBV5-1 and TRBJ2-1): KAGVTQTPRYLIKTRGQQVTLSCSPISGHRSVSWYQQTPGQGLQFLFEYFSETQRNKGNFPGRFSGRQFSNSRSEMNVSTLELGDSALYLCASSLARTEQFFGPGTRLTVL.

In this sample, this clonotype is medium-sized. This chain connects TRBV29-1 to TRBJ2-7; TRBD2 matches 9 bases. From germline, CDR1 is SQVTM and CDR2 ANQGSEA. Trimming took 4 bases from V and 3 from J; bases not matched to a gene: 7. The CDR3 runs 14 residues. CDR3 DNA sequence: TGCAGCGTTGCCGGGACTAGCAGCTTCTACGAGCAGTACTTC. Translated, it gives CSVAGTSSFYEQYF.

J is TRBJ1-1 and V is TRBV20-1, with D uncertain. Trimming pared 3 bases from V and 2 bases from J, leaving 16 bases between. In germline, CDR1 is DFQATT, CDR2 SNEGSKA (reference sequence). The CDR3 extends over 15 amino acids. CDR3 sequence: CSASDQRAGNTEAFF. The CDR3 region has the DNA TGCAGTGCTAGTGACCAGAGGGCTGGAAACACTGAAGCTTTCTTT.

This clonotype was seen ten or more times. The chain uses TRBV7-2 and TRBJ2-5, with D perhaps TRBD1 (6 bases). CDR1 is SGHTA and CDR2 is FQGNSA in the germline V gene. The CDR3 is 14 amino acids. Trimming shortened V by 5 bases and J by 3 bases, and 13 bases separated the two germline ends. The CDR3 nucleotides are TGTGCCAGCAGCGCCCCGGGACAAAAAGAGACCCAGTACTTC. It yields the protein CASSAPGQKETQYF.

The chain joins TRBV7-2 to TRBJ2-1; D is unclear. The CDR3 sequence is 21 residues long. Trimming pared 3 bases from V and 5 bases from J, leaving 32 bases between. The germline V gene has CDR1 SGHTA and CDR2 FQGNSA. Here the CDR3 DNA reads TGTGCCAGCAGCTTCTACATCTGTAGTGCTAGAGCCCTGGGCAGAGACAATGAGCAGTTCTTC. As protein: CASSFYICSARALGRDNEQFF.

This clonotype was recorded many times. The rearrangement links TRBV27 to TRBJ1-1, with D perhaps matching TRBD1 (6 bases). Trimming removed 3 bases from V and 3 bases from J, with 11 bases in between. This CDR3 spans 14 amino acids. The germline V gene has CDR1 MNHEY and CDR2 SMNVEV (reference sequence). The CDR3 DNA sequence: TGTGCCAGCAGTTTCGGGGGCCCGCACACTGAAGCTTTCTTT. It codes for CASSFGGPHTEAFF.

This clonotype showed up many times. The chain employs TRBV5-1 and TRBJ2-3; the D call may be TRBD1 or TRBD2 (7 bases each). Looked up from germline, CDR1 is SGHRS and CDR2 is YFSETQ. V was cut by 4 bases and J by 0 bases, with 15 bases left in between. The CDR3 is made up of 16 amino acids. As DNA, the CDR3 is TGCGCCAGCAGCCGGGGGGACAGCCCAAGCACAGATACGCAGTATTTT. It yields the protein CASSRGDSPSTDTQYF. The whole variable domain, filled in from reference TRBV5-1 and TRBJ2-3, reads KAGVTQTPRYLIKTRGQQVTLSCSPISGHRSVSWYQQTPGQGLQFLFEYFSETQRNKGNFPGRFSGRQFSNSRSEMNVSTLELGDSALYLCASSRGDSPSTDTQYFGPGTRLTVL.

The V and J genes are TRBV20-1 and TRBJ2-4; unclear D gene. The V and J ends lost 3 bases and 3 bases respectively, with 6 bases between them. Per the germline V gene, CDR1 is DFQATT and CDR2 is SNEGSKA (reference sequence). The CDR3 is made up of 12 amino acids. CDR3 sequence: CSASADKNIQYF. As DNA, the CDR3 is TGCAGTGCTAGCGCGGACAAAAACATTCAGTACTTC.

Regarding this clonotype: A much larger clone is a single base away; this may be a read error. V and J are TRBV30 and TRBJ1-2; D is unclear. There are 15 residues in the CDR3. Germline values: CDR1 GTSNPN, CDR2 SVGIG (reference sequence). CDR3 DNA: TGTGCCTGGAGTGTAGTTTCCTCTAAATGGTCTGGCTGCACCTTC. Translation gives CAWSVVSSKWSGCTF.

This clonotype has at least ten counts. V and J are TRBV27 and TRBJ1-2, with D perhaps TRBD1 (5 bases). This CDR3 contains 14 residues. The V gene lost 0 bases and the J gene lost 2 bases, with 7 bases spanning the gap. Germline CDR1 MNHEY, CDR2 SMNVEV (reference sequence). Here the CDR3 reads CASSLSYRNYGYTF. The CDR3 nucleotides are TGTGCCAGCAGTTTATCGTACAGGAACTATGGCTACACCTTC.

As to this clonotype: The conserved phenylalanine or tryptophan normally closing the CDR3 is absent here, so this likely arose from a read error. The limits of the CDR3 on the DNA are not certain, so only TCRdb's listed CDR3 is given. V and J are TRBV6-1 and TRBJ2-7. With termini counted, the CDR3 has 14 amino acids. Looked up from germline, CDR1 is MNHNS and CDR2 is SASEGT. The CDR3 sequence: CASSEPGGRHEQHL.

This clonotype was recorded at least ten times. The DNA for the CDR3 is TGTGCCAGCAGCTCCCAGGGGGGTCAGCCCCAGCATTTT. Protein product: CASSSQGGQPQHF. V usage is TRBV7-9 and J usage is TRBJ1-5; 7 positions agree with TRBD1. This CDR3 has 13 amino acids. Germline V gives CDR1 SEHNR, CDR2 FQNEAQ (reference sequence). Losses at the gene ends were 4 bases for V and 6 bases for J; bases not matched to a gene: 3.

This clonotype appeared once. The chain joins TRBV6-6 to TRBJ2-1, with a tentative D call TRBD2 (7 bases). Germline loops: CDR1 MNHNY, CDR2 SVGAGI (reference sequence). CDR3 size: 14 residues. Trimming stripped 2 bases from V and 10 bases from J, with 15 bases between. Written as DNA, the CDR3 is TGTGCCAGCAGTTACAGGGGGGGGACCGGGGAGCAGTTCTTC. It specifies CASSYRGGTGEQFF.

This chain links TRBV25-1 with TRBJ2-1; 12 nucleotides agree with TRBD2. Per germline, CDR1 MGHDK and CDR2 SYGVNS. CDR3 length: 19 residues. The J segment lost 8 bases and the V segment lost 1 base, leaving 15 bases of the junction unmatched. DNA for the CDR3: TGTGCCAGCAGTGAATGGGCTAGCGGGAGGGCCCGTCTAGTCGATGAGCAGTTCTTC. Encoded protein: CASSEWASGRARLVDEQFF.

This clonotype was counted between two and nine times. The rearrangement uses TRBV9 and TRBJ1-5, with 7 positions matching TRBD1. CDR1 and CDR2 from the germline V gene are SGDLS and YYNGEE. V gave up 3 bases and J gave up 9 bases; unmatched junction bases: 9. The length of the CDR3 is 14 residues. The CDR3 region has the DNA TGTGCCAGCAGCGCGCAGGGGGACCCCGGGCCCCAGCATTTT. Translation: CASSAQGDPGPQHF.

In nucleotides, the CDR3 is TGCAGTGCGACAGTAGTCGGAGTTGAGCTGTTTTTT. Translating gives CSATVVGVELFF. The gene calls are TRBV20-1 and TRBJ2-2, with D perhaps TRBD1 (5 bases). The V end was cut by 6 bases, the J end by 11 bases, with 16 bases between. The CDR3 extends over 12 amino acids. The germline CDR1 and CDR2 sequences are DFQATT and SNEGSKA (reference sequence).

This clonotype was observed at least ten times. The chain joins TRBV11-2 to TRBJ2-1; 13 bases map to TRBD2. The trim removed 5 bases at V and 4 bases at J, leaving 2 bases unmatched. This CDR3 comprises 15 residues. The germline CDR1 and CDR2 sequences are SGHAT and FQNNGV. This chain's CDR3 is CASSPGLAGYNEQFF. In DNA, the CDR3 is TGTGCCAGCAGCCCGGGACTAGCGGGGTACAATGAGCAGTTCTTC.

At least ten counts were recorded for this clonotype. The V call is TRBV7-2, the J call TRBJ1-3; D may be TRBD1 (5 bases). The CDR3 has 16 amino acids. Germline V gives CDR1 SGHTA, CDR2 FQGNSA. Trimming pared 4 bases from V and 0 bases from J, leaving 13 bases between. CDR3 loop: CASSYRQTSSGNTIYF. The CDR3 DNA follows: TGTGCCAGCAGCTACCGACAGACGAGCTCTGGAAACACCATATATTTT.

This clonotype was counted at least ten times. The J gene is TRBJ1-6, the V gene TRBV27, with 9 bases matching TRBD1. The CDR3 is 14 amino acids. V lost 6 bases, J lost 10 bases, and 7 bases stayed unmatched. The V gene's germline CDR1 is MNHEY and CDR2 SMNVEV (reference sequence). DNA for the CDR3: TGTGCCAGCAGCCGGGGACAGGGTGGATCACCCCTCCACTTT. Protein product: CASSRGQGGSPLHF.

This clonotype was counted ten times or more. The chain uses TRBV12-3 or TRBV12-4 and TRBJ1-5, with D hard to call. This CDR3 comprises 13 residues. The V gene lost 3 bases and the J gene lost 7 bases, with 10 bases spanning the gap. This chain's CDR3 is CASSFVGSQPQHF. The CDR3 DNA reads TGTGCCAGCAGTTTTGTCGGGTCCCAGCCCCAGCATTTT.